The present T cell receptor beta chain was sequenced within a study of blood T cell repertoires in COVID-19. As for the study in general: In each case, the material was cDNA or gDNA derived from T cells, B-cell-depleted T cells, or PBMCs.

In the source study's methods: Using reference gene primer amplification, nucleated cell counts were estimated. The data were produced by immunoSEQ multiplex PCR, yet TCRdb's version contains in-frame clones alone and is incomplete. V, J and clone size were drawn from that table, and D and trimming were deduced from the DNA. The sample has roughly 87,000 clones; 88% are singletons. V shed 0 bases and J 3 bases; nucleotides not matched to a gene: 10. The V gene's germline CDR1 is SGHRS and CDR2 YFSETQ. The CDR3 covers 17 residues. Sequenced material: peripheral blood. The origin of this receptor is a man between 60 and 75 years old with acute or convalescent COVID-19. This sequence joins TRBV5-1 and TRBJ2-7, with TRBD1 matching over 9 bases. CDR3 in amino acids: CASSLAGIGDRVYEQYF. As DNA, the CDR3 is TGCGCCAGCAGCTTGGCAGGTATCGGGGACAGGGTCTACGAGCAGTACTTC. Full variable domain (missing parts from reference TRBV5-1 and TRBJ2-7): KAGVTQTPRYLIKTRGQQVTLSCSPISGHRSVSWYQQTPGQGLQFLFEYFSETQRNKGNFPGRFSGRQFSNSRSEMNVSTLELGDSALYLCASSLAGIGDRVYEQYFGPGTRLTVT.